This record covers a single TCR beta chain. Its antigen is as yet unknown. The record originates from a study of shared clonotypes between healthy human individuals. Study-level background: CD4 naive and memory got three plates each, CD8 naive two, CD8 memory one. General study findings and limits: Naive CD4 clonotypes overlapped across several donors at approximately 5.5%. The sampled material consisted only of blood, and tissue repertoires are likely to differ. Rarefaction analysis demonstrated incomplete sorted-subset sequencing notwithstanding large depth.

The CDR3 runs to 14 residues. From germline, CDR1 is MNHEY and CDR2 SMNVEV (reference sequence). The V gene end was trimmed by 7 bases and the J gene end by 6 bases; junction bases not matched to a gene: 7. The method was immunoSEQ multiplex PCR; TCRdb's version includes in-frame clones alone and lacks a portion of them. The sample includes a few million clones, 93% seen only once; the top ten take roughly 1.7%. CD45RO negativity and positive selection for CCR7 defined naive CD8 cells, a population that excluded terminally differentiated effector memory CD45RA+ cells. The specimen sequenced was naive CD8+ T cells from PBMCs. This TCR derives from a man aged 18 to 29 in good health. Some clones in this sample may be carry-over from other donors' samples. This chain joins TRBV27 and TRBJ2-3, with 10 bases matching TRBD2. CDR3 in DNA: TGTGCCAGCAAGCGGCTAGCGGGAGTGGATACGCAGTATTTT. Protein: CASKRLAGVDTQYF.